Shown below are 17 T cell receptor beta chains from a single sample sequenced in a study of blood T cell repertoires in COVID-19. The protocol was immunoSEQ multiplex PCR, while the TCRdb copy is restricted to in-frame clones and leaves out a portion. The sample consists of some 180,000 clones, around 84% of them appearing once. The sample comprised peripheral blood. Receptors originate from a woman of 80 years or more with COVID-19, enrolled during active disease.

This clone was observed a few times. The chain is built from TRBV14 and TRBJ2-3; maybe TRBD2 (6 bases). Per germline, CDR1 SGHDN and CDR2 FVKESK. Between the trimmed V and J ends, which lost 4 bases and 2 bases, there was a span of 16 bases. CDR3 length: 16 amino acids. This CDR3 reads CASSRKSGLDTDTQYF. The CDR3 DNA sequence: TGTGCCAGCAGCCGAAAAAGCGGGCTGGACACAGATACGCAGTATTTT.

As regards this clone: At one of its ends the junction is not consistent with the germline gene, which may arise from a read error. The chain couples TRBV2 to TRBJ2-5; 7 bases fit TRBD2. CDR1 is SNHLY and CDR2 is FYNNEI in the germline V gene. CDR3 size: 13 residues. The CDR3 here is CASNAGRGETRYF. The CDR3 nucleotides are TGTGCCAGCAACGCAGGGAGGGGAGAGACCCGGTACTTC. Supplemented by reference TRBV2 and TRBJ2-5, the full variable domain reads EPEVTQTPSHQVTQMGQEVILRCVPISNHLYFYWYRQILGQKVEFLVSFYNNEISEKSEIFDDQFSVERPDGSNFTLKIRSTKLEDSAMYFCASNAGRGETRYFGPGTRLLVL.

Details on this clone: Other DNA sequences within the sample encode an identical CDR3. This chain connects TRBV13 to TRBJ2-7; D gene unclear. Germline V lookup: CDR1 PRHDT, CDR2 FYEKMQ (reference sequence). This CDR3 is 12 amino acids long. Trimming cost V 0 bases and J 4 bases, with 4 bases left between them. The CDR3 DNA is TGTGCCAGCAGCTTAGGCCTATACGAGCAGTACTTC. It codes for CASSLGLYEQYF.

This clone came up a few times. The chain recombines TRBV3-1 (or the pseudogene TRBV3-2) with TRBJ1-1; TRBD1 agrees at 8 bases. The CDR3 extends over 15 amino acids. Germline trimming cut 3 bases from V and 0 bases from J; bases unmatched to any gene: 3. In germline, CDR1 is LGHDT, CDR2 YNNKEL (reference sequence). CDR3 bases: TGTGCCAGCAGCCACCGACAGGGGCTGAACACTGAAGCTTTCTTT. This codes for CASSHRQGLNTEAFF.

This chain joins TRBV6-5 and TRBJ1-3; D perhaps matches TRBD1 (5 bases). Germline CDR1 reads MNHEY; CDR2 reads SVGAGI. This CDR3 has 13 amino acids. Trimming shortened V by 6 bases and J by 4 bases, and 10 bases separated the two germline ends. CDR3 sequence: CASSRDFGNTIYF. The CDR3 DNA is TGTGCCAGCAGCCGGGACTTCGGAAACACCATATATTTT.

The chain recombines TRBV28 with TRBJ1-5, with 9 bases that match TRBD1. V was clipped by 4 bases and J by 5 bases; unmatched bases: 6. The CDR3 totals 15 residues. CDR1 and CDR2 from the germline V gene are MDHEN and SYDVKM. The CDR3 loop reads CASSSPGQGHQPQHF. The CDR3 nucleotides read TGTGCCAGCAGTTCTCCGGGACAGGGACATCAGCCCCAGCATTTT.

The count of this clone is one. The chain combines TRBV5-6 with TRBJ2-7, with 7 bases that match TRBD1. With V trimmed by 6 bases and J by 0 bases, 3 bases remained unmatched. CDR1 is SGHDT and CDR2 is YYEEEE in the germline V gene. CDR3 length equals 13 residues. The CDR3, as DNA: TGTGCCAGCATTAACAGGGGCTCCTACGAGCAGTACTTC. It is translated as CASINRGSYEQYF.

This clone appeared a few times. This chain uses TRBV7-2 with TRBJ1-2; TRBD1 might be the D (6 bases). Trimming removed 1 base at V and 3 bases at J, with 12 bases between. CDR1 and CDR2 (germline): SGHTA, FQGNSA. The length of the CDR3 is 15 residues. Here the CDR3 DNA reads TGTGCCAGCAGCTTAGAAAGTACAGGGTACTATGGCTACACCTTC. Translation gives CASSLESTGYYGYTF.

The chain combines TRBV7-2 with TRBJ2-7; 7 bases match TRBD1. CDR1 is SGHTA and CDR2 is FQGNSA in the germline V gene. The CDR3 contains 15 residues. The ends lost 2 bases at V and 1 base at J; junction bases unmatched: 5. The CDR3: CASSLKGAGSYEQYF. The CDR3 DNA sequence: TGTGCCAGCAGCTTAAAGGGGGCCGGGTCCTACGAGCAGTACTTC.

This clone has only a few counts. V is TRBV5-1 and J is TRBJ2-7; D possibly corresponds to TRBD2 (5 bases). Germline V lookup: CDR1 SGHRS, CDR2 YFSETQ. The V end lost 4 bases, the J end lost 6 bases, and 17 bases lay between the germline ends. There are 14 residues in the CDR3. The CDR3 nucleotides read TGCGCCAGCAGCAACGATGACCGCCGGGGCGAGCAGTACTTC. Protein sequence: CASSNDDRRGEQYF.

Sample share makes this clone medium-sized. The J gene is TRBJ2-7, the V gene TRBV7-2; D possibly corresponds to TRBD1 (6 bases). This CDR3 has 15 residues. Between the trimmed V and J ends, which lost 6 bases and 0 bases, there was a span of 15 bases. Looked up from germline, CDR1 is SGHTA and CDR2 is FQGNSA. In nucleotides, the CDR3 is TGTGCCAGCAGTTTGGGACATTCGAGCTCCTACGAGCAGTACTTC. It codes for CASSLGHSSSYEQYF.

The count of this clone is one. The chain links TRBV6-1 to TRBJ2-1, with D unresolved. V lost 0 bases and J lost 4, with 13 bases in between. Germline V lookup: CDR1 MNHNS, CDR2 SASEGT. This CDR3 has 16 residues. CDR3 loop: CASSEALYRLYNEQFF. The CDR3 DNA sequence: TGTGCCAGCAGTGAAGCGCTATACCGCCTTTACAATGAGCAGTTCTTC.

The chain combines TRBV15 with TRBJ1-1; D is undetermined. Trimming removed 3 bases from V and 5 bases from J, with 13 bases in between. Germline CDR1 and CDR2: LNHNV and YYDKDF (reference sequence). The CDR3 spans 14 residues. The CDR3 bases are TGTGCCACCAGCAGCCCTGGGTTGCGGACTGAAGCTTTCTTT. Translation gives CATSSPGLRTEAFF. The full variable domain, in which reference TRBV15 and TRBJ1-1 provide the parts outside the CDR3, is DAMVIQNPRYQVTQFGKPVTLSCSQTLNHNVMYWYQQKSSQAPKLLFHYYDKDFNNEADTPDNFQSRRPNTSFCFLDIRSPGLGDTAMYLCATSSPGLRTEAFFGQGTRLTVV.

V usage is TRBV3-1 (or the pseudogene TRBV3-2) and J usage is TRBJ2-2, with TRBD2 as a possible D gene (7 bases). This CDR3 has 16 residues. Trimming took off 3 bases at V and 7 bases at J, with 18 bases between the two ends. Germline assignment: CDR1 LGHDT and CDR2 YNNKEL (reference sequence). The CDR3 DNA sequence: TGTGCCAGCAGCCACTTATCTAGCGGCAGGGGCGGGGAGCTGTTTTTT. Protein: CASSHLSSGRGGELFF.

This chain connects TRBV5-1 to TRBJ2-3; D is ambiguous. CDR1 SGHRS and CDR2 YFSETQ come from the germline V gene. Trimming took 4 bases from V and 9 from J, leaving 18 bases between them. The CDR3 spans 14 residues. The CDR3 sequence is CASSMSNSAETQYF. CDR3 DNA sequence: TGCGCCAGCAGCATGTCTAACAGTGCTGAAACGCAGTATTTT. Complete variable domain (other parts from reference TRBV5-1 and TRBJ2-3): KAGVTQTPRYLIKTRGQQVTLSCSPISGHRSVSWYQQTPGQGLQFLFEYFSETQRNKGNFPGRFSGRQFSNSRSEMNVSTLELGDSALYLCASSMSNSAETQYFGPGTRLTVL.

The V gene is TRBV6-6, the J gene TRBJ1-3, with 7 bases that match TRBD1. This CDR3 contains 15 residues. J lost 3 bases, V lost 6 bases, and 8 bases had no gene match. CDR1 MNHNY and CDR2 SVGAGI come from the germline V gene (reference sequence). The CDR3 nucleotides are TGTGCCAGCAGGGCTACAGGGGTTGGTGGAAACACCATATATTTT. It codes for CASRATGVGGNTIYF.

The rearrangement joins TRBV20-1 to TRBJ1-1; no reliable D call. V shed 8 bases and J shed 7 bases, with 14 bases lying between them. The length of the CDR3 is 11 residues. Germline CDR1 and CDR2: DFQATT and SNEGSKA (reference sequence). Here the CDR3 reads CSPELVIEAFF. For the CDR3, the DNA is TGCAGTCCTGAACTAGTTATTGAAGCTTTCTTT.